This TCR beta chain was documented in a study of T cells in narcolepsy. For the study at large: Enrolled donors included narcolepsy type 1 or type 2 patients and healthy controls.

The assay was immunoSEQ multiplex PCR, and TCRdb's table has in-frame clones only and misses some. The sample lists 35,000 to 40,000 clones; about 85% were seen once. This clone was found once. Germline lookup yields CDR1 LNHDA and CDR2 SQIVND (reference sequence). The CDR3 has 15 residues. V shed 3 bases and J shed 4 bases, with 15 bases lying between them. Sequences were obtained from CD45RA- memory CD4+ T cells from PBMCs. The TCR comes from a human donor with narcolepsy. The chain is built from TRBV19 and TRBJ1-2; D is possibly TRBD1 (6 bases). The CDR3 here is CASSIVGAGVYGYTF. The CDR3 DNA sequence: TGTGCCAGTAGTATCGTTGGCGCAGGGGTCTATGGCTACACCTTC.